This record looks at one TCR beta chain sequence and its context. Its target is not known. This specimen belongs to a study of T cells expressing NK-cell markers. Study summary: Seven of eight sequenced donors tested HCMV-seropositive; one tested seronegative.

The CDR3 is made up of 16 amino acids. The germline V gene encodes CDR1 KGHDR and CDR2 SFDVKD. The study, taken as a whole, reports: Also leading the CD3+CD56-NKG2C+ fraction in several donors were these clonotypes. Each of six donors carried dominant NKG2C+ clonotypes accounting for roughly 1.0-7.5% of CD8+ T cells.

TCRdb reprocessed the 5' RACE reads; each CDR3 protein has one entry and no DNA is given. In total, the table holds 500,000 to 600,000 distinct CDR3 sequences. The clonotype comes from a man younger than 35 in good health. Sequenced input: blood T cells: a sorted CD56 or NKG2C T cell subset, CD4+ or CD8+ T cells, or bulk PBMC T cells (not recorded which). This chain joins TRBV24-1 and TRBJ2-1; TCRdb indicates TRBD2, and absent DNA this call remains unverified. The CDR3 sequence: CATSDSGTDSVNEQFF.